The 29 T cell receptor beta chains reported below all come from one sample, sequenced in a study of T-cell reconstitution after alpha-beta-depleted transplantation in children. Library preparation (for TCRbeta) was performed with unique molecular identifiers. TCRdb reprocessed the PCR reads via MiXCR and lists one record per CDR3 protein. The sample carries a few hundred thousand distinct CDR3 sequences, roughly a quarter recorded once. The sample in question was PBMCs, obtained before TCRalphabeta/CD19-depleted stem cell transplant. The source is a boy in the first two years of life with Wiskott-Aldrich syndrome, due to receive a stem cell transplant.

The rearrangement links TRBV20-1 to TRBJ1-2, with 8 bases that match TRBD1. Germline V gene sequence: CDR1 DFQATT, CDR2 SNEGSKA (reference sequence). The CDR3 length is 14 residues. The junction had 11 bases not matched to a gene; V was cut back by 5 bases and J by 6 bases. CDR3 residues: CSASGGLGPHGYTF. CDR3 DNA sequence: TGCAGTGCTTCAGGGGGCCTAGGCCCCCATGGCTACACCTTC.

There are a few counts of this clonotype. The CDR3, as DNA: TGTGCCAGCAGTACCAGACTAGCGGGCTACAATGAGCAGTTCTTC. It yields the protein CASSTRLAGYNEQFF. V usage is TRBV12-3 or TRBV12-4 and J usage is TRBJ2-1; TRBD2 aligns across 10 bases. CDR3 length: 15 residues. The trim removed 5 bases at V and 3 bases at J, leaving 4 bases unmatched.

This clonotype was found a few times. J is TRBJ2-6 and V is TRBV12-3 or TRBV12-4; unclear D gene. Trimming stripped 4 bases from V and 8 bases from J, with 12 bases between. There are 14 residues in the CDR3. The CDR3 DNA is TGTGCCAGCAGTTCCAGTCCCTCCTCCAACGTCCTGACTTTC. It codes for CASSSSPSSNVLTF.

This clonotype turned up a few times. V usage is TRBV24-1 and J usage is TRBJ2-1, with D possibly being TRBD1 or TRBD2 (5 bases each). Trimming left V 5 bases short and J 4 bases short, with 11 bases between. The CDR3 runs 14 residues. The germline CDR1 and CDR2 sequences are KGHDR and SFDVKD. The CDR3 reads CATSATGRYNEQFF. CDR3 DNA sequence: TGTGCCACCAGTGCGACGGGGCGGTACAATGAGCAGTTCTTC.

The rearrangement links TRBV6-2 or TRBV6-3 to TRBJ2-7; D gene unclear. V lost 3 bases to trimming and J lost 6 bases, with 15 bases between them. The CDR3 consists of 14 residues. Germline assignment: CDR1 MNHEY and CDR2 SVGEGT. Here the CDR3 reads CASSYDGSSREQYF. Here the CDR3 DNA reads TGTGCCAGCAGTTATGACGGGTCCTCCCGCGAGCAGTACTTC.

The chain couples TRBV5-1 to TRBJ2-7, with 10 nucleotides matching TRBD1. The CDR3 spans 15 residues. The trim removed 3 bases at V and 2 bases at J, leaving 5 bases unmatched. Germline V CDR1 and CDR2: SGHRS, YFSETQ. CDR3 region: CASSSGTGATYEQYF. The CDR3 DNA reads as TGCGCCAGCAGCTCCGGGACAGGGGCTACCTACGAGCAGTACTTC.

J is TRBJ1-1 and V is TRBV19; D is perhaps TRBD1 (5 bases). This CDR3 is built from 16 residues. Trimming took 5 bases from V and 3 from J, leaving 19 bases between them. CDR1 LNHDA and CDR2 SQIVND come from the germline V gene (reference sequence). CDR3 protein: CASSVAVWGADTEAFF. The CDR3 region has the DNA TGTGCCAGTAGTGTTGCCGTATGGGGCGCCGACACTGAAGCTTTCTTT.

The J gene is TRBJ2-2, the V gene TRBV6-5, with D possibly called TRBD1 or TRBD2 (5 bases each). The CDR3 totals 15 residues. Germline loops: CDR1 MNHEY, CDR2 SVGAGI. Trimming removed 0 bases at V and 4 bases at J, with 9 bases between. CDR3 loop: CASSYSGESTGELFF. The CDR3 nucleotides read TGTGCCAGCAGTTACTCGGGGGAGAGCACCGGGGAGCTGTTTTTT.

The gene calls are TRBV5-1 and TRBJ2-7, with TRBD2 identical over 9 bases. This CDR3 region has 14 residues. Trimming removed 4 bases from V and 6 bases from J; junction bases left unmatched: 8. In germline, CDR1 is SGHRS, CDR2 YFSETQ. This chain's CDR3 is CASSKGTSNGEQYF. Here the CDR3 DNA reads TGCGCCAGCAGCAAAGGGACTAGCAACGGCGAGCAGTACTTC.

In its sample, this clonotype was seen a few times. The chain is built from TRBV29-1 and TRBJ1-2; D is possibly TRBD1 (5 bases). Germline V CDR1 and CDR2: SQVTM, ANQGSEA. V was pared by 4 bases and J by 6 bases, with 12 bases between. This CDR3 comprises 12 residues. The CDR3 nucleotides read TGCAGCGTTGTCAGGGATACGGATGGCTACACCTTC. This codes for CSVVRDTDGYTF.

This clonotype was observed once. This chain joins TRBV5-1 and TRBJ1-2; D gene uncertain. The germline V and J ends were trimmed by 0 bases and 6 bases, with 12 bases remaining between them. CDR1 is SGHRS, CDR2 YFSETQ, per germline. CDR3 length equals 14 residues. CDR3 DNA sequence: TGCGCCAGCAGCTTGGGCCAACAGATACATGGCTACACCTTC. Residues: CASSLGQQIHGYTF.

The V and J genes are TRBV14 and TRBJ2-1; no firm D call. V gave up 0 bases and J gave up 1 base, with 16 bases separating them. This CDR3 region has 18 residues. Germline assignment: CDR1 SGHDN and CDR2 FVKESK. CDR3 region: CASSQDHSLGSSYNEQFF. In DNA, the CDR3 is TGTGCCAGCAGCCAAGATCATTCCCTGGGGTCTTCCTACAATGAGCAGTTCTTC.

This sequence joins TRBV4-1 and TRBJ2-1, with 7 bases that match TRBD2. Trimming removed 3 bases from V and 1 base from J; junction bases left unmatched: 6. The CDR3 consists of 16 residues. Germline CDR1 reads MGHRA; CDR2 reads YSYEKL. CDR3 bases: TGCGCCAGCAGCCAGCAGGGACTAATTTCCTACAATGAGCAGTTCTTC. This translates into CASSQQGLISYNEQFF.

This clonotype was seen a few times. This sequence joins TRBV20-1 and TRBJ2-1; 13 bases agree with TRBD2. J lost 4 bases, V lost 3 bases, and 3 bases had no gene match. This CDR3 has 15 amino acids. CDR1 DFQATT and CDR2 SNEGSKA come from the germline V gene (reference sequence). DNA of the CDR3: TGCAGTGCTAGGAGACTAGCGGGAGGATACAATGAGCAGTTCTTC. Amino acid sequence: CSARRLAGGYNEQFF.

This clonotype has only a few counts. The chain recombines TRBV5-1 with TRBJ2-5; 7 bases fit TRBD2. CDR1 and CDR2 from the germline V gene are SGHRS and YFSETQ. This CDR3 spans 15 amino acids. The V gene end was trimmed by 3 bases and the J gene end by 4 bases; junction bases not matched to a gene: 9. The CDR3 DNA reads TGCGCCAGCAGCTCCTCGGGACTACCATCAGAGACCCAGTACTTC. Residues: CASSSSGLPSETQYF.

CDR3 amino acids: CASSLDRGVETQYF. Here the CDR3 DNA reads TGTGCCAGCAGCCTTGACAGGGGAGTGGAGACCCAGTACTTC. The chain joins TRBV4-2 to TRBJ2-5, with 8 bases aligning to TRBD1. V shed 4 bases and J 5 bases; nucleotides not matched to a gene: 6. The CDR3 spans 14 residues. CDR1 and CDR2 from the germline V gene are LGHNA and YNFKEQ.

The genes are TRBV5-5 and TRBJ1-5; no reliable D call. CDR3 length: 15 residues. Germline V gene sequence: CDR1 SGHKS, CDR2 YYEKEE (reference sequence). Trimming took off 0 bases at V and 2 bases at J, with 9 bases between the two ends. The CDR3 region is CASSLDSNGNQPQHF. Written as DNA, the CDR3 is TGTGCCAGCAGCTTGGATTCAAACGGCAATCAGCCCCAGCATTTT.

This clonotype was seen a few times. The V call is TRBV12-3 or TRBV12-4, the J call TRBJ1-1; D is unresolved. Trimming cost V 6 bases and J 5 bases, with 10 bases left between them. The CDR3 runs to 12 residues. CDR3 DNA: TGTGCCAGCAGCCCCAGAAGAACTGAAGCTTTCTTT. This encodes CASSPRRTEAFF.

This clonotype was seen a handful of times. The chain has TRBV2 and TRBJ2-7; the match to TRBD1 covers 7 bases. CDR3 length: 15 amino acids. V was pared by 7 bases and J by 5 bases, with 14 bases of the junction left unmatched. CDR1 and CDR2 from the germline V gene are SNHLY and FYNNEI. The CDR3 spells CASNPKRGGSHEQYF. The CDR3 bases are TGTGCCAGCAATCCCAAGAGAGGGGGCTCTCACGAGCAGTACTTC.

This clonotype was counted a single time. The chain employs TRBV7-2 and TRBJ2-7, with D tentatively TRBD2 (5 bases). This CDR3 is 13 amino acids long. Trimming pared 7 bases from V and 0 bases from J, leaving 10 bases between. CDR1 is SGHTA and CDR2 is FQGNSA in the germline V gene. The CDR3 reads CASTLGSSYEQYF. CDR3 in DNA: TGTGCCAGCACCTTGGGGAGCTCCTACGAGCAGTACTTC.

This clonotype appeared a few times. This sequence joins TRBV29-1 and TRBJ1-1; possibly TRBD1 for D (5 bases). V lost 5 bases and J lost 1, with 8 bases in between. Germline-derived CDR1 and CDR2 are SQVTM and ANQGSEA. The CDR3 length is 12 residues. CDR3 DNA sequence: TGCAGCGTTACAGGATCGAACACTGAAGCTTTCTTT. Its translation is CSVTGSNTEAFF.

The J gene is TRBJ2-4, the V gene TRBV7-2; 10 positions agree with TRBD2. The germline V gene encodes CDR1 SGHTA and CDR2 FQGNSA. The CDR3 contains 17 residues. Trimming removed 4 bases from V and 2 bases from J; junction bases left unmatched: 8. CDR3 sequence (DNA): TGTGCCAGCAGCTCAACCGGGACTAGCGTTTCCAAAAACATTCAGTACTTC. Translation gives CASSSTGTSVSKNIQYF.

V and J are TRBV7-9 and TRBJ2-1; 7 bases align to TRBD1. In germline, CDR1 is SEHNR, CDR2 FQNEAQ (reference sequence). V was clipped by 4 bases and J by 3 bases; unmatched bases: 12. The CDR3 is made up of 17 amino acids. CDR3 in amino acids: CASSSDRVAVLYNEQFF. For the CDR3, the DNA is TGTGCCAGCAGCTCCGACAGGGTTGCTGTACTCTACAATGAGCAGTTCTTC.

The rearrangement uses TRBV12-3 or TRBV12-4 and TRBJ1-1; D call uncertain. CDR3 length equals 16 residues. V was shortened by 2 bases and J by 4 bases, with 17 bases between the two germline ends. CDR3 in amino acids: CASSLRTGSGGTEAFF. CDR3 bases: TGTGCCAGCAGTTTAAGAACGGGGTCGGGCGGCACTGAAGCTTTCTTT.

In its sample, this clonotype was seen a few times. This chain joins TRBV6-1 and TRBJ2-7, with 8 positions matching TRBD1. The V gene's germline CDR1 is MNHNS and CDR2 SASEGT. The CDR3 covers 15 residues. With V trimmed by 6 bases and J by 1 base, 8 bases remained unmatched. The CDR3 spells CASRPRTGSSYEQYF. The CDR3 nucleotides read TGTGCCAGCAGGCCACGGACAGGGTCGTCCTACGAGCAGTACTTC.

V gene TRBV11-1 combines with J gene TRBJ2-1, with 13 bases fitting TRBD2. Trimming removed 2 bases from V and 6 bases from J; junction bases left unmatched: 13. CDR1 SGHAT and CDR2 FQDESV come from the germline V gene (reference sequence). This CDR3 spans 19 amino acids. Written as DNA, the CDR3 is TGTGCCAGCAGCTTATTTGGGACTAGCGGGATTCTGGACCCCAATGAGCAGTTCTTC. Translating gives CASSLFGTSGILDPNEQFF.

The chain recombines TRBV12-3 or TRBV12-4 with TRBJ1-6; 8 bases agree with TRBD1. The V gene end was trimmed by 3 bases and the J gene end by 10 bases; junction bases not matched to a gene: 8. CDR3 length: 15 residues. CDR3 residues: CASSFGQGARSPLHF. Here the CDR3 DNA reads TGTGCCAGCAGTTTCGGGCAGGGGGCGCGCTCACCCCTCCACTTT.

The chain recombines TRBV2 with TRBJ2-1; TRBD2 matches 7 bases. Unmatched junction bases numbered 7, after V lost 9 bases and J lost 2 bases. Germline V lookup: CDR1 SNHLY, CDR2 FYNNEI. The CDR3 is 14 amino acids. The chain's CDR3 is CASGGGVAYNEQFF. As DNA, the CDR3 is TGTGCCAGTGGGGGGGGAGTAGCCTACAATGAGCAGTTCTTC. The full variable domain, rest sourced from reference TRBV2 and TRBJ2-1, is EPEVTQTPSHQVTQMGQEVILRCVPISNHLYFYWYRQILGQKVEFLVSFYNNEISEKSEIFDDQFSVERPDGSNFTLKIRSTKLEDSAMYFCASGGGVAYNEQFFGPGTRLTVL.

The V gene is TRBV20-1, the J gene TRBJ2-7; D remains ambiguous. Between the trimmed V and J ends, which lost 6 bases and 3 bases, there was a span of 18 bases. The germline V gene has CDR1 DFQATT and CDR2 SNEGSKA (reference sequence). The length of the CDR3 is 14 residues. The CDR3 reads CSARRSWTGYEQYF. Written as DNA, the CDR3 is TGCAGTGCACGCCGTAGCTGGACCGGCTACGAGCAGTACTTC.